The following is a T cell receptor beta chain sequence with its context. TCRdb's table, derived via immunoSEQ multiplex PCR, lists solely in-frame clones and lacks some. The sample lists 77,000 or so clones, 92% occurring once. The sample originates from a study of technical replicates of blood from a few donors. The trim removed 4 bases at V and 8 bases at J, leaving 5 bases unmatched. This CDR3 contains 14 residues. The germline V gene has CDR1 SGHVS and CDR2 FNYEAQ. The chain is built from TRBV7-6 and TRBJ1-2; 12 bases are shared with TRBD1. Sequencing was done on a sample of T cells isolated from PBMCs. The source of this sequence is a human donor in good health. CDR3 coding DNA: TGTGCCAGCAGCTGGGGGACAGGGGGCGTAGGCTACACCTTC. Translated: CASSWGTGGVGYTF. Together with reference TRBV7-6 and TRBJ1-2, the CDR3 gives the full variable domain: GAGVSQSPRYKVTKRGQDVALRCDPISGHVSLYWYRQALGQGPEFLTYFNYEAQQDKSGLPNDRFSAERPEGSISTLTIQRTEQRDSAMYRCASSWGTGGVGYTFGSGTRLTVV.